The 30 T cell receptor beta chains presented below share a single source sample, sequenced in a study of blood T cell repertoires in COVID-19. TCRdb keeps only in-frame clones here, not all; method: immunoSEQ multiplex PCR. Among 200,000 to 250,000 clones listed, roughly 80% were seen once. The specimen sequenced was peripheral blood. Every receptor here comes from a woman aged 70 to 79 with acute or convalescent COVID-19.

The chain uses TRBV4-1 and TRBJ2-5; 8 nucleotides align to TRBD2. The CDR3 loop spans 14 amino acids. Germline CDR1 and CDR2: MGHRA and YSYEKL. V lost 4 bases, J lost 4 bases, and 5 bases stayed unmatched. The CDR3 coding sequence is TGCGCCAGCAGCCCGGGAGGGTCTGTAGAGACCCAGTACTTC. Protein: CASSPGGSVETQYF.

The chain employs TRBV3-1 (or the pseudogene TRBV3-2) and TRBJ1-1; D is uncertain. Germline lookup yields CDR1 LGHDT and CDR2 YNNKEL (reference sequence). Trimming shortened V by 5 bases and J by 3 bases, and 13 bases separated the two germline ends. This CDR3 contains 14 residues. The DNA for the CDR3 is TGTGCCAGCAGCGTAGGGAGTTTGTACACTGAAGCTTTCTTT. It translates to CASSVGSLYTEAFF.

V gene TRBV20-1 combines with J gene TRBJ1-2, with D hard to call. This CDR3 spans 11 amino acids. Germline V CDR1 and CDR2: DFQATT, SNEGSKA (reference sequence). Trimming took 2 bases from V and 3 from J, leaving 4 bases between them. The CDR3 region has the DNA TGCAGTGCTAGACGGGACTATGGCTACACCTTC. It specifies CSARRDYGYTF.

A word on this clone: At the DNA level, this CDR3 is encoded by other sequences in the same sample as well. The chain couples TRBV5-1 to TRBJ2-6, with a possible D match to TRBD2 (6 bases). With 4 bases removed from V and 4 bases from J, the gap between germline ends came to 12 bases. Germline CDR1 is SGHRS and CDR2 is YFSETQ. This CDR3 is 15 amino acids long. CDR3: CASSPGGTGANVLTF. In DNA, the CDR3 is TGCGCCAGCAGCCCTGGGGGGACCGGGGCCAACGTCCTGACTTTC.

The chain has TRBV19 and TRBJ1-2; D remains unclear. CDR1 and CDR2 (germline): LNHDA, SQIVND (reference sequence). The V gene lost 7 bases and the J gene lost 0 bases, with 12 bases spanning the gap. This CDR3 comprises 14 residues. For the CDR3, the DNA is TGTGCCAGTAAATACGACGACACTAACTATGGCTACACCTTC. The encoded protein is CASKYDDTNYGYTF.

The J gene is TRBJ1-5, the V gene TRBV30; a weak D match, TRBD1 (5 bases). This CDR3 region has 16 residues. The V gene's germline CDR1 is GTSNPN and CDR2 SVGIG (reference sequence). Trimming pared 0 bases from V and 5 bases from J, leaving 17 bases between. CDR3 sequence (DNA): TGTGCCTGGAGTGTACGGAGTGCGGGGCTGTATCAGCCCCAGCATTTT. Translating gives CAWSVRSAGLYQPQHF.

The genes are TRBV24-1 and TRBJ2-5; D remains unclear. Per germline, CDR1 KGHDR and CDR2 SFDVKD. CDR3 length equals 14 residues. V was trimmed by 1 base and J by 3 bases, leaving 8 bases between them. As DNA, the CDR3 is TGTGCCACCAGTGATTTTGTCAAAAAAGAGACCCAGTACTTC. It specifies CATSDFVKKETQYF.

The rearrangement joins TRBV28 to TRBJ2-5; 9 bases align to TRBD1. The V and J ends lost 6 bases and 6 bases, in that order; junction bases with no gene match: 11. The CDR3 is made up of 15 amino acids. Germline values: CDR1 MDHEN, CDR2 SYDVKM. CDR3 region: CASRSLTGGGQTQYF. DNA of the CDR3: TGTGCCAGCAGGTCTTTGACAGGGGGAGGGCAGACCCAGTACTTC.

The chain joins TRBV11-2 to TRBJ2-3; a possible D gene is TRBD2 (5 bases). Trimming cost V 1 base and J 2 bases, with 10 bases left between them. The CDR3 sequence is 15 residues long. CDR1 SGHAT and CDR2 FQNNGV come from the germline V gene. CDR3 in amino acids: CASSLVGGLTDTQYF. CDR3 nucleotide sequence: TGTGCCAGCAGCTTAGTTGGCGGACTCACAGATACGCAGTATTTT.

This clone occurred many times. The chain employs TRBV12-5 and TRBJ1-3, with a tentative D call TRBD1 (6 bases). Germline V gene data show CDR1 as LGHNT and CDR2 as FRNRAP. CDR3 length equals 15 residues. V lost 7 bases to trimming and J lost 0 bases, with 13 bases between them. CDR3 protein: CASELTGGSGNTIYF. For the CDR3, the DNA is TGTGCTAGTGAGTTGACAGGTGGCTCTGGAAACACCATATATTTT.

The genes are TRBV7-2 and TRBJ2-7; 12 bases are a match to TRBD2. Trimming at V came to 5 bases and at J to 6 bases, leaving 8 bases not matched to a gene. This CDR3 has 15 amino acids. Germline CDR1 is SGHTA and CDR2 is FQGNSA. CDR3 amino acids: CASSQLTSGGSEQYF. In nucleotides, the CDR3 is TGTGCCAGCAGCCAACTGACTAGCGGGGGTAGCGAGCAGTACTTC.

This clone was recorded once. The chain has TRBV7-2 and TRBJ1-2; perhaps TRBD1 as D (6 bases). This CDR3 region has 15 residues. Trimming removed 5 bases from V and 3 bases from J, with 16 bases in between. Germline V gives CDR1 SGHTA, CDR2 FQGNSA. CDR3 amino acids: CASSTRTALDYGYTF. The CDR3 DNA follows: TGTGCCAGCAGCACCCGGACAGCTCTCGACTATGGCTACACCTTC.

The V and J genes are TRBV19 and TRBJ2-5; D is possibly TRBD1 (6 bases). Germline lookup yields CDR1 LNHDA and CDR2 SQIVND (reference sequence). Deletions cut 5 bases from V and 5 bases from J, with 15 bases between. This CDR3 comprises 14 residues. The CDR3 region has the DNA TGTGCCAGTAGTGGGGGCGAGCCAGGCGAGACCCAGTACTTC. Amino acid sequence: CASSGGEPGETQYF.

V usage is TRBV5-1 and J usage is TRBJ1-5; 7 bases are shared with TRBD1. J was trimmed by 5 bases and V by 0 bases; bases with no gene match: 5. Germline V gene data show CDR1 as SGHRS and CDR2 as YFSETQ. This CDR3 has 15 residues. In nucleotides, the CDR3 is TGCGCCAGCAGCTTGGAGGGGGCGCCCCATCAGCCCCAGCATTTT. Amino acids: CASSLEGAPHQPQHF.

The rearrangement joins TRBV2 to TRBJ1-5; weak D call: TRBD1 (5 bases). This CDR3 contains 14 residues. V was pared by 1 base and J by 4 bases, with 8 bases between. Germline V CDR1 and CDR2: SNHLY, FYNNEI. CDR3 coding DNA: TGTGCCAGCAGTGAAGTACAGGAGAATCAGCCCCAGCATTTT. This encodes CASSEVQENQPQHF.

The chain has TRBV3-1 (or the pseudogene TRBV3-2) and TRBJ2-1; D gene unclear. Germline values: CDR1 LGHDT, CDR2 YNNKEL (reference sequence). This CDR3 comprises 14 residues. V was clipped by 1 base and J by 0 bases, with 4 bases between them. CDR3 sequence (DNA): TGTGCCAGCAGCCAAGCCAGCTCCTACAATGAGCAGTTCTTC. This sequence encodes CASSQASSYNEQFF.

This sequence joins TRBV30 and TRBJ2-3; 8 nucleotides line up with TRBD2. Germline CDR1 and CDR2: GTSNPN and SVGIG (reference sequence). V was pared by 0 bases and J by 2 bases, with 1 base of the junction left unmatched. The CDR3 extends over 14 amino acids. This CDR3 reads CAWSVAGATDTQYF. CDR3 sequence (DNA): TGTGCCTGGAGTGTAGCGGGGGCCACAGATACGCAGTATTTT.

This clone has only one observation. This chain joins TRBV6-5 and TRBJ2-5; the D gene is possibly TRBD2 (5 bases). Germline V lookup: CDR1 MNHEY, CDR2 SVGAGI. CDR3 length: 12 amino acids. V lost 9 bases, J lost 1 base, and 9 bases lay in between. The CDR3 is CASGLAQETQYF. CDR3 nucleotides: TGTGCCAGTGGACTGGCCCAAGAGACCCAGTACTTC.

The V gene is TRBV5-4, the J gene TRBJ1-1; 10 bases are shared with TRBD1. V lost 3 bases, J lost 4 bases, and 12 bases stayed unmatched. The V gene's germline CDR1 is SGHNT and CDR2 YYREEE (reference sequence). The CDR3 has 17 residues. The CDR3 bases are TGTGCCAGCAGCTCACCGGGACAGGGGTCCTGGGGCACTGAAGCTTTCTTT. Its protein product is CASSSPGQGSWGTEAFF. Using reference TRBV5-4 and TRBJ1-1 for the parts outside the CDR3, the full variable domain is ETGVTQSPTHLIKTRGQQVTLRCSSQSGHNTVSWYQQALGQGPQFIFQYYREEENGRGNFPPRFSGLQFPNYSSELNVNALELDDSALYLCASSSPGQGSWGTEAFFGQGTRLTVV.

The CDR3 DNA reads TGTGCCAGCAGTGAATGGGGACAGGGAAGCTACGAGCAGTACTTC. Residues: CASSEWGQGSYEQYF. The chain uses TRBV2 and TRBJ2-7; 9 nucleotides line up with TRBD1. In germline, CDR1 is SNHLY, CDR2 FYNNEI. With V trimmed by 2 bases and J by 3 bases, 5 bases remained unmatched. The CDR3 sequence is 15 residues long.

The sample holds one count of this clone. The chain couples TRBV5-8 to TRBJ2-2; no firm D call. V was cut by 4 bases and J by 1 base, with 11 bases left in between. The CDR3 consists of 15 residues. Germline V CDR1 and CDR2: SGHTS, YDEGEE. CDR3 sequence: CASSPRRRNTGELFF. The CDR3 DNA follows: TGTGCCAGCAGCCCGCGCCGGAGGAACACCGGGGAGCTGTTTTTT.

The chain carries TRBV4-3 and TRBJ2-3; the match to TRBD2 covers 8 bases. CDR1 and CDR2 (germline): LGHNA, YSLEER. J was trimmed by 6 bases and V by 4 bases; bases with no gene match: 6. The CDR3 has 14 residues. Here the CDR3 reads CASSPTTGGDTQYF. DNA of the CDR3: TGCGCCAGCAGCCCTACCACGGGGGGGGATACGCAGTATTTT.

With regard to this clone: Other DNA sequences of this sample code for an identical CDR3. The chain joins TRBV3-1 (or the pseudogene TRBV3-2) to TRBJ2-5, with 9 bases aligning to TRBD1. Germline assignment: CDR1 LGHDT and CDR2 YNNKEL (reference sequence). The CDR3 contains 15 residues. J gave up 2 bases and V 1 base, and 2 bases lay outside the gene matches. The CDR3 sequence: CASSQGDRGQETQYF. The CDR3 coding sequence is TGTGCCAGCAGCCAAGGCGACAGGGGGCAAGAGACCCAGTACTTC.

The chain combines TRBV3-1 (or the pseudogene TRBV3-2) with TRBJ2-7, with D uncertain. The CDR3 has 12 amino acids. V was pared by 6 bases and J by 6 bases, with 12 bases between. Germline loops: CDR1 LGHDT, CDR2 YNNKEL (reference sequence). DNA for the CDR3: TGTGCCAGCAGGAAGGAGTCGAGCGAGCAGTACTTC. Protein: CASRKESSEQYF.

This clone was seen a few times. The V call is TRBV11-1, the J call TRBJ2-3; D is unclear. The CDR3 sequence is 16 residues long. The V and J ends lost 1 base and 3 bases respectively, with 14 bases between them. Germline assignment: CDR1 SGHAT and CDR2 FQDESV (reference sequence). CDR3 amino acids: CASSLDGPRRTDTQYF. The CDR3 DNA follows: TGTGCCAGCAGCTTAGATGGGCCCCGAAGGACAGATACGCAGTATTTT.

The chain couples TRBV18 to TRBJ1-5; 11 positions match TRBD1. Trimming at V came to 2 bases and at J to 7 bases, leaving 4 bases not matched to a gene. Germline CDR1 and CDR2: KGHSH and LQKENI. This CDR3 is 15 amino acids long. The CDR3 is CASSPGTGGNQPQHF. DNA for the CDR3: TGTGCCAGCTCACCAGGGACAGGGGGAAACCAGCCCCAGCATTTT.

The rearrangement uses TRBV14 and TRBJ1-4; 7 bases map to TRBD1. This CDR3 contains 14 residues. V lost 4 bases to trimming and J lost 5 bases; unmatched junction nucleotides: 4. Germline CDR1 reads SGHDN; CDR2 reads FVKESK. The chain's CDR3 is CASSRGQENEKLFF. The CDR3, as DNA: TGTGCCAGCAGCCGCGGACAGGAGAATGAAAAACTGTTTTTT.

V is TRBV2 and J is TRBJ2-3, with 13 bases aligning to TRBD2. CDR3 length: 17 amino acids. CDR1 SNHLY and CDR2 FYNNEI come from the germline V gene. The V segment lost 6 bases and the J segment 0 bases; nucleotides outside the gene matches: 6. The DNA for the CDR3 is TGTGCCAGCAGGCGACTAGCGGGGGGCCTAAGCACAGATACGCAGTATTTT. It translates to CASRRLAGGLSTDTQYF.

This rearrangement joins TRBV3-1 (or the pseudogene TRBV3-2) to TRBJ2-3, with 10 nucleotides matching TRBD2. Germline trimming cut 5 bases from V and 2 bases from J; bases unmatched to any gene: 10. Looked up from germline, CDR1 is LGHDT and CDR2 is YNNKEL (reference sequence). The CDR3 totals 17 residues. CDR3 region: CASSSTTSGGVTDTQYF. DNA for the CDR3: TGTGCCAGCAGCTCAACCACCAGCGGGGGGGTCACAGATACGCAGTATTTT.

This clone was observed a single time. The rearrangement joins TRBV5-1 to TRBJ2-7, with unresolved D. V lost 4 bases and J 0 bases, leaving 8 bases between the germline ends. Germline loops: CDR1 SGHRS, CDR2 YFSETQ. The CDR3 has 13 amino acids. In DNA form, the CDR3 reads TGCGCCAGCAGCGTTCTCGGCTCCTACGAGCAGTACTTC. Translation gives CASSVLGSYEQYF.